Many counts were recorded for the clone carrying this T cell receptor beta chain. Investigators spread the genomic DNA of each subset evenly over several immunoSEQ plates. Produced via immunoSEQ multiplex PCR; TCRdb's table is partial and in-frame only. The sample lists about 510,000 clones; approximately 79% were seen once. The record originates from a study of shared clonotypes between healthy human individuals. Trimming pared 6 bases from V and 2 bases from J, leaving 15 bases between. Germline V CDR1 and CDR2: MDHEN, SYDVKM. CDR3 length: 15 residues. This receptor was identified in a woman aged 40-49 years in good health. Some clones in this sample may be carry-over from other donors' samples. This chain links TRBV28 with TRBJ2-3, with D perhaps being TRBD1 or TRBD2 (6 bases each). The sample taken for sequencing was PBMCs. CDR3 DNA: TGTGCCAGCAGCCTTGGGGGCGGGGACACAGATACGCAGTATTTT. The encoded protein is CASSLGGGDTDTQYF. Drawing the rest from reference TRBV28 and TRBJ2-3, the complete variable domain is DVKVTQSSRYLVKRTGEKVFLECVQDMDHENMFWYRQDPGLGLRLIYFSYDVKMKEKGDIPEGYSVSREKKERFSLILESASTNQTSMYLCASSLGGGDTDTQYFGPGTRLTVL.